Presented here are 7 T cell receptor beta chains from one specimen sequenced in a study of long-term antiretroviral therapy in people with HIV. Survey-level immunoSEQ v3.0 assays were run. Sequencing used immunoSEQ multiplex PCR; TCRdb keeps in-frame clones, though not all of them. The sample holds under 30,000 clones, approximately 82% seen once. The sequenced sample was unsorted PBMCs, obtained 3 years after starting antiretroviral therapy. The receptors derive from a man between 18 and 29 years old with HIV.

This sequence joins TRBV11-2 and TRBJ2-1; D remains unclear. In germline, CDR1 is SGHAT, CDR2 FQNNGV. The CDR3 is 12 amino acids. V was cut by 3 bases and J by 10 bases, with 10 bases left in between. CDR3: CASSFSAPEQFF. In DNA, the CDR3 is TGTGCCAGCAGCTTCTCCGCCCCCGAGCAGTTCTTC.

This chain connects TRBV10-2 to TRBJ1-2; D perhaps matches TRBD1 (6 bases). Germline CDR1 WSHSY, CDR2 SAAADI. This CDR3 spans 13 amino acids. Trimming cost V 3 bases and J 8 bases, with 13 bases left between them. The CDR3 DNA sequence: TGCGCCAGCAGTGATCGCGGGGGCTGGGGCTACACCTTC. Protein product: CASSDRGGWGYTF.

As for this clone: One end of the junction varies from germline; a read error may be responsible. J is TRBJ1-4 and V is TRBV7-7; the D gene is possibly TRBD1 (5 bases). The CDR3 spans 13 residues. Looked up from germline, CDR1 is SSHAT and CDR2 is FNYEAQ (reference sequence). The CDR3 coding sequence is TGTGCTAGCAGCCGGGACGGGAATGAAAAACTGTTTTTT. Its translation: CASSRDGNEKLFF.

The chain employs TRBV7-9 and TRBJ2-5; TRBD1 matches at 7 bases. CDR3 length: 16 amino acids. Germline V gene data show CDR1 as SEHNR and CDR2 as FQNEAQ (reference sequence). V shed 4 bases and J 7 bases; nucleotides not matched to a gene: 15. Here the CDR3 reads CASSSPTGPLWGTQYF. In nucleotides, the CDR3 is TGTGCCAGCAGCTCCCCGACAGGGCCCCTGTGGGGGACCCAGTACTTC.

The chain links TRBV7-3 to TRBJ2-3; TRBD2 agrees at 9 bases. The germline V gene encodes CDR1 SGHTA and CDR2 FQGTGA. The CDR3 runs 13 residues. Germline trimming cut 8 bases from V and 3 bases from J; bases unmatched to any gene: 3. CDR3 sequence reads: CASGLAPTDTQYF. The CDR3 region has the DNA TGTGCCAGCGGACTAGCGCCTACAGATACGCAGTATTTT.

V usage is TRBV7-9 and J usage is TRBJ2-3; TRBD2 is a possible D gene (6 bases). Trimming removed 5 bases at V and 0 bases at J, with 15 bases between. Germline lookup yields CDR1 SEHNR and CDR2 FQNEAQ (reference sequence). The CDR3 has 16 residues. CDR3 amino acids: CASSLSVGGSTDTQYF. The CDR3 DNA is TGTGCCAGCAGCCTCTCTGTCGGGGGAAGCACAGATACGCAGTATTTT.

This chain connects TRBV15 to TRBJ1-5; D might be TRBD1 (6 bases). Germline CDR1 and CDR2: LNHNV and YYDKDF (reference sequence). Trimming took 2 bases from V and 0 from J, leaving 14 bases between them. The CDR3 totals 17 residues. The CDR3 nucleotides are TGTGCCACCAGCAGAAAACAGGGAACCTATAGCAATCAGCCCCAGCATTTT. This sequence encodes CATSRKQGTYSNQPQHF.